The 29 T cell receptor beta chains given below trace back to one sample, sequenced in a study of T cell repertoires in cytomegalovirus infection. Each CDR3 protein gets one entry after TCRdb re-called the reads with MiXCR. The sample shows some 400,000 distinct CDR3 sequences, approximately 18% of them seen only once. The sample consisted of PBMCs. The receptors stem from a human donor in good health (CMV status not recorded). Some clones in this sample may be carry-over from other donors' samples.

This clonotype came up once. The chain combines TRBV6-8 with TRBJ2-2, with a weak D call TRBD2 (6 bases). Trimming left V 5 bases short and J 3 bases short, with 7 bases between. CDR3 length: 13 amino acids. The germline V gene has CDR1 MNHGY and CDR2 SAAAGT. CDR3 coding DNA: TGTGCCAGCAGTCGGGACTACACCGGGGAGCTGTTTTTT. Amino acid sequence: CASSRDYTGELFF.

This sequence joins TRBV20-1 and TRBJ2-5; 10 nucleotides agree with TRBD2. V was clipped by 6 bases and J by 4 bases; unmatched bases: 11. CDR1 is DFQATT, CDR2 SNEGSKA, per germline (reference sequence). The CDR3 totals 15 residues. CDR3: CSAPFASGSGETQYF. The CDR3 region has the DNA TGCAGTGCCCCCTTTGCTAGCGGGAGCGGAGAGACCCAGTACTTC.

This clonotype appeared many times. The V and J genes are TRBV7-2 and TRBJ2-1, with D possibly being TRBD2 (6 bases). In germline, CDR1 is SGHTA, CDR2 FQGNSA. This CDR3 has 13 amino acids. V lost 1 base and J lost 8, with 9 bases in between. For the CDR3, the DNA is TGTGCCAGCAGCTTAGTGGGGGGTTATGAGCAGTTCTTC. Protein sequence: CASSLVGGYEQFF.

The CDR3: CASSPGVMQDTQYF. Here the CDR3 DNA reads TGTGCCAGCAGCCCTGGAGTGATGCAAGATACGCAGTATTTT. The V call is TRBV7-8, the J call TRBJ2-3; D call uncertain. CDR1 and CDR2 from the germline V gene are SGHVS and FQNEAQ. The CDR3 contains 14 residues. V lost 5 bases, J lost 5 bases, and 14 bases lay in between.

The gene calls are TRBV27 and TRBJ2-1, with no clear D. CDR3 length: 16 residues. The germline gives CDR1 MNHEY, CDR2 SMNVEV (reference sequence). With 3 bases removed from V and 0 bases from J, the gap between germline ends came to 12 bases. This CDR3 is CASSLIALSSYNEQFF. The DNA for the CDR3 is TGTGCCAGCAGTTTGATTGCGCTGAGCTCCTACAATGAGCAGTTCTTC.

The table lists this clonotype with a few counts. The V call is TRBV6-1, the J call TRBJ2-7, with D perhaps matching TRBD1 (6 bases). Germline CDR1 reads MNHNS; CDR2 reads SASEGT. CDR3 length: 14 residues. Trimming stripped 4 bases from V and 3 bases from J, with 13 bases between. The chain's CDR3 is CASSAPGHFYEQYF. The CDR3 DNA reads TGTGCCAGCAGTGCACCGGGACATTTCTACGAGCAGTACTTC.

The V and J genes are TRBV20-1 and TRBJ2-7; 11 bases are a match to TRBD2. The J segment lost 3 bases and the V segment lost 0 bases, leaving 4 bases of the junction unmatched. The germline gives CDR1 DFQATT, CDR2 SNEGSKA (reference sequence). The CDR3 is 15 amino acids. CDR3 in amino acids: CSAREPGTSGYEQYF. The CDR3 bases are TGCAGTGCTAGAGAACCCGGGACTAGCGGCTACGAGCAGTACTTC.

This clonotype occurred many times. V is TRBV4-2 and J is TRBJ2-7; no clear D. V was pared by 0 bases and J by 3 bases, with 6 bases between. Germline V gene sequence: CDR1 LGHNA, CDR2 YNFKEQ. The CDR3 runs to 13 residues. The CDR3 loop reads CASSQDSLYEQYF. The DNA of the CDR3 is TGTGCCAGCAGCCAAGATTCCCTCTACGAGCAGTACTTC.

A word on this clonotype: A read error may be the cause here, since a much bigger clone is one base away. The rearrangement joins TRBV7-2 to TRBJ2-1; TRBD1 matches at 9 bases. The CDR3 consists of 13 residues. Germline V gene lookup returns CDR1 SGHTA and CDR2 FQGNSA. V shed 3 bases and J 9 bases; nucleotides not matched to a gene: 3. CDR3 DNA sequence: TGTGCCAGCAGCTTGGGACAGGGTCGTGAGCAGTTCTTC. Amino acids: CASSLGQGREQFF.

As regards this clonotype: An end of the junction differs from the germline gene, which may be a read error. The rearrangement joins TRBV4-1 to TRBJ1-1, with D perhaps TRBD1 (6 bases). The length of the CDR3 is 13 residues. Germline CDR1 is MGHRA and CDR2 is YSYEKL. In DNA, the CDR3 is TGTGCCAGCAGCCCCTTGGACAGAGTTGAAGCTTTCTTT. This codes for CASSPLDRVEAFF.

This clonotype was observed many times. This sequence joins TRBV11-2 and TRBJ2-1; D unresolved. From germline, CDR1 is SGHAT and CDR2 FQNNGV. This CDR3 has 16 amino acids. Trimming took 1 base from V and 2 from J, leaving 12 bases between them. CDR3 in amino acids: CASSLGPRGPYNEQFF. CDR3 bases: TGTGCCAGCAGCTTAGGCCCTCGAGGACCCTACAATGAGCAGTTCTTC.

This chain uses TRBV6-5 with TRBJ2-7; D not certain. V was shortened by 0 bases and J by 0 bases, with 6 bases between the two germline ends. Germline CDR1 MNHEY, CDR2 SVGAGI. The CDR3 is 14 residues long. The CDR3 DNA is TGTGCCAGCAGTTACTCGGAAGCCTCCTACGAGCAGTACTTC. It yields the protein CASSYSEASYEQYF.

This clonotype occurred a few times. This rearrangement joins TRBV7-9 to TRBJ1-3, with a possible D match to TRBD1 (5 bases). V lost 11 bases and J lost 3, with 38 bases in between. This CDR3 contains 21 residues. Germline V gene lookup returns CDR1 SEHNR and CDR2 FQNEAQ (reference sequence). The CDR3 nucleotides are TGTGCCTCAGCGGAATTCAAGTTACATTTAGCCCCCAGGGCTGGTGGAAACACCATATATTTT. As protein: CASAEFKLHLAPRAGGNTIYF. The complete variable domain, with remaining parts taken from reference TRBV7-9 and TRBJ1-3, reads DTGVSQNPRHKITKRGQNVTFRCDPISEHNRLYWYRQTLGQGPEFLTYFQNEAQLEKSRLLSDRFSAERPKGSFSTLEIQRTEQGDSAMYLCASAEFKLHLAPRAGGNTIYFGEGSWLTVV.

This chain joins TRBV9 and TRBJ2-3, with 10 positions matching TRBD1. The germline gives CDR1 SGDLS, CDR2 YYNGEE. This CDR3 is built from 18 residues. Unmatched junction bases numbered 13, after V lost 4 bases and J lost 2 bases. For the CDR3, the DNA is TGTGCCAGCAGCCGTAGAGGGGACAGGGGAAGAATCACAGATACGCAGTATTTT. Encoded protein: CASSRRGDRGRITDTQYF.

This clonotype was seen a handful of times. The rearrangement joins TRBV12-3 or TRBV12-4 to TRBJ2-5; no definite D call. V was trimmed by 6 bases and J by 5 bases, leaving 10 bases between them. The CDR3 is 12 residues long. The CDR3 DNA sequence: TGTGCCAGCAGCGTCCGTGCTGAGACCCAGTACTTC. It is translated as CASSVRAETQYF.

J is TRBJ2-7 and V is TRBV19; TRBD1 is a possible D gene (5 bases). Looked up from germline, CDR1 is LNHDA and CDR2 is SQIVND (reference sequence). The CDR3 covers 16 residues. V lost 6 bases to trimming and J lost 1 base, with 19 bases between them. CDR3: CASSKDRKVYSYEQYF. The CDR3 DNA is TGTGCCAGTAGCAAAGACAGAAAAGTATATTCCTACGAGCAGTACTTC.

The chain combines TRBV2 with TRBJ1-3; TRBD1 matches 8 bases. From germline, CDR1 is SNHLY and CDR2 FYNNEI. J gave up 4 bases and V 3 bases, and 2 bases lay outside the gene matches. The CDR3 is made up of 14 amino acids. For the CDR3, the DNA is TGTGCCAGCAGTGACAGGGGGCGAGGAAACACCATATATTTT. Residues: CASSDRGRGNTIYF.

This clonotype has only a few counts. This chain links TRBV20-1 with TRBJ1-3; D possibly corresponds to TRBD1 (5 bases). This CDR3 has 15 amino acids. V was pared by 0 bases and J by 2 bases, with 11 bases between. Germline V gene sequence: CDR1 DFQATT, CDR2 SNEGSKA (reference sequence). In DNA form, the CDR3 reads TGCAGTGCTAGAGAGGGGCCGGCGGCTGGAAACACCATATATTTT. This gives the protein CSAREGPAAGNTIYF.

This clonotype was detected ten times or more. The chain recombines TRBV4-1 with TRBJ1-3; D uncertain. V was cut by 1 base and J by 0 bases, with 7 bases left in between. Germline CDR1 MGHRA, CDR2 YSYEKL. The CDR3 is 15 residues long. The CDR3 nucleotides read TGCGCCAGCAGCCAAGGACCCAGCTCTGGAAACACCATATATTTT. Its protein is CASSQGPSSGNTIYF.

The genes are TRBV7-8 and TRBJ2-1; TRBD2 matches 9 bases. J lost 5 bases, V lost 7 bases, and 9 bases had no gene match. The CDR3 is made up of 15 amino acids. From germline, CDR1 is SGHVS and CDR2 FQNEAQ. This CDR3 reads CASIIAGVLDNEQFF. CDR3 bases: TGTGCCAGCATTATAGCGGGAGTGTTGGACAATGAGCAGTTCTTC.

The CDR3 protein is CASTLQDYEQYF. CDR3 nucleotides: TGTGCCAGCACCTTACAGGACTACGAGCAGTACTTC. The chain uses TRBV12-3 or TRBV12-4 and TRBJ2-7; a possible D gene is TRBD1 (5 bases). V lost 7 bases and J 3 bases, leaving 10 bases between the germline ends. The CDR3 sequence is 12 residues long.

The V call is TRBV18, the J call TRBJ1-3, with 7 bases aligning to TRBD1. The germline gives CDR1 KGHSH, CDR2 LQKENI. This CDR3 has 18 residues. J gave up 0 bases and V 3 bases, and 11 bases lay outside the gene matches. CDR3 protein: CASSPGQTGRFSGNTIYF. The CDR3 DNA sequence: TGTGCCAGCTCACCGGGCCAGACAGGGAGATTCTCTGGAAACACCATATATTTT.

The V and J genes are TRBV6-1 and TRBJ2-1, with 13 bases aligning to TRBD2. Germline CDR1 reads MNHNS; CDR2 reads SASEGT. The V and J ends lost 5 bases and 4 bases, in that order; junction bases with no gene match: 11. The CDR3 spans 18 residues. The CDR3 here is CASSRTSGGLRPYNEQFF. CDR3 nucleotide sequence: TGTGCCAGCAGTCGGACTAGCGGGGGCCTGCGACCTTACAATGAGCAGTTCTTC.

This clonotype was counted many times. The V and J genes are TRBV2 and TRBJ2-7; 8 bases fit TRBD2. CDR1 SNHLY and CDR2 FYNNEI come from the germline V gene. The CDR3 loop spans 15 amino acids. The V and J ends lost 4 bases and 2 bases, in that order; junction bases with no gene match: 7. As DNA, the CDR3 is TGTGCCAGCAGTGCGGACGGGGGGGAAACCTACGAGCAGTACTTC. Encoded protein: CASSADGGETYEQYF.

This clonotype was seen only a few times. V and J are TRBV5-5 and TRBJ1-2; D possibly corresponds to TRBD1 (5 bases). This CDR3 region has 15 residues. Germline V gives CDR1 SGHKS, CDR2 YYEKEE (reference sequence). The V end was cut by 0 bases, the J end by 4 bases, with 13 bases between. The CDR3 is CASSLVPQGIYGYTF. Written as DNA, the CDR3 is TGTGCCAGCAGCTTGGTGCCCCAGGGAATCTATGGCTACACCTTC.

This sequence joins TRBV5-6 and TRBJ2-3; 10 nucleotides line up with TRBD2. J gave up 6 bases and V 5 bases, and 9 bases lay outside the gene matches. The CDR3 is 15 amino acids. Germline V gene data show CDR1 as SGHDT and CDR2 as YYEEEE. CDR3 loop: CASSKRASGGDTQYF. CDR3 nucleotide sequence: TGTGCCAGCAGTAAGAGGGCTAGCGGGGGTGATACGCAGTATTTT.

The V gene is TRBV7-2, the J gene TRBJ1-1; D is unclear. V was pared by 2 bases and J by 0 bases, with 7 bases between. The germline V gene encodes CDR1 SGHTA and CDR2 FQGNSA. The CDR3 length is 14 residues. CDR3 in amino acids: CASSLYLLNTEAFF. CDR3 DNA: TGTGCCAGCAGCTTATACCTTTTGAACACTGAAGCTTTCTTT.

Ten or more counts support this clonotype. The chain is built from TRBV7-2 and TRBJ2-7; D may be TRBD1 or TRBD2 (6 bases each). With 0 bases removed from V and 3 bases from J, the gap between germline ends came to 15 bases. The CDR3 spans 16 residues. Germline V gene sequence: CDR1 SGHTA, CDR2 FQGNSA. In DNA form, the CDR3 reads TGTGCCAGCAGCTTAGCGTCGGGGGCAGGGAGCTACGAGCAGTACTTC. Its translation is CASSLASGAGSYEQYF. Variable domain in full (rest from reference TRBV7-2 and TRBJ2-7): GAGVSQSPSNKVTEKGKDVELRCDPISGHTALYWYRQSLGQGLEFLIYFQGNSAPDKSGLPSDRFSAERTGGSVSTLTIQRTQQEDSAVYLCASSLASGAGSYEQYFGPGTRLTVT.

CDR3 sequence: CASVPGGTVEKLFF. The CDR3, as DNA: TGTGCCAGCGTACCCGGCGGGACAGTTGAAAAACTGTTTTTT. The gene calls are TRBV6-1 and TRBJ1-4; TRBD1 matches at 7 bases. Germline CDR1 and CDR2: MNHNS and SASEGT. With 8 bases clipped from V and 7 bases from J, the junction kept 10 bases outside the gene matches. The length of the CDR3 is 14 residues.